This T cell receptor beta chain was documented in a study of beta chain features in type 1 diabetes. The whole isolated RNA underwent reverse transcription, so sequencing captured expressed TCRB transcripts. The data were produced by immunoSEQ multiplex PCR, yet TCRdb's version contains in-frame clones alone and is incomplete. This sample carries 200,000 to 300,000 clones, about 11% of them seen once, and the ten largest clones take more than 0.015%. Study-wide results and caveats: PCR might pick shorter templates more often, in the same way for patients and controls. Shortening of TCRB CDR3s, moderate but significant, appeared in all four CD4+ subsets of Type 1 diabetes patients.

Notes on this clone: What it binds is not known.

It was one heparinised blood draw, averaging about 0.12 L, that each donor gave. V dropped 7 bases and J dropped 7; count of bases not matched to a gene: 15. The CDR3 is 15 amino acids. From germline, CDR1 is SQVTM and CDR2 ANQGSEA. This TCR was sampled from a man aged 30 to 45 with type 1 diabetes. Material: naive CD4+ T cells from blood. This chain links TRBV29-1 with TRBJ1-1; 10 bases are shared with TRBD1. CDR3 nucleotide sequence: TGCAGCGCCTCCTATCCCGGGACAGGGGCGAATGAAGCTTTCTTT. Its translation is CSASYPGTGANEAFF.